Below are 25 T cell receptor beta chains sequenced from a single sample in a study of T cell therapy after organ transplantation. Only in-frame clones appear in the TCRdb table, and some are missing; sequencing was by immunoSEQ multiplex PCR. The repertoire includes over 20,000 clones, about 83% of them detected once, and about a third sits in the top ten. Time point specified: 20-29 weeks after completion of therapy. Their recognized antigens are unknown. The input for sequencing was CD8+ T cells from blood, taken after autologous CMV-specific T cell therapy. Every receptor here comes from a human patient who had received a solid organ transplant and had CMV disease. Part of the T cell pool may stem from the graft donor.

The chain combines TRBV19 with TRBJ1-1, with D possibly TRBD1 on 5 matching bases. Germline assignment: CDR1 LNHDA and CDR2 SQIVND (reference sequence). The CDR3 has 13 residues. The germline V and J ends were trimmed by 1 base and 4 bases, with 7 bases remaining between them. CDR3 loop: CASSIGRGTEAFF. For the CDR3, the DNA is TGTGCCAGTAGTATAGGAAGGGGCACTGAAGCTTTCTTT.

The chain carries TRBV11-2 and TRBJ2-7; TRBD1 agrees at 8 bases. This CDR3 is built from 14 residues. The germline V gene has CDR1 SGHAT and CDR2 FQNNGV. Unmatched junction bases numbered 5, after V lost 5 bases and J lost 2 bases. This CDR3 is CASSPSTGAYEQYF. CDR3 coding DNA: TGTGCCAGCAGCCCCTCGACAGGGGCCTACGAGCAGTACTTC.

This rearrangement joins TRBV6-5 to TRBJ1-2; maybe TRBD1 (6 bases). CDR1 is MNHEY, CDR2 SVGAGI, per germline. Trimming removed 0 bases from V and 2 bases from J, with 10 bases in between. The length of the CDR3 is 15 residues. DNA for the CDR3: TGTGCCAGCAGTTACTCCGGGGGCGCAAACTATGGCTACACCTTC. Amino acids: CASSYSGGANYGYTF.

The chain uses TRBV27 and TRBJ2-3; TRBD2 agrees at 11 bases. The CDR3 runs to 15 residues. The germline V gene has CDR1 MNHEY and CDR2 SMNVEV (reference sequence). V shed 3 bases, J shed 6 bases, and the junction held 5 bases outside the gene matches. The CDR3 sequence is CASSFLAGGLDTQYF. The DNA of the CDR3 is TGTGCCAGCAGTTTCTTAGCGGGGGGGCTCGATACGCAGTATTTT.

The chain combines TRBV9 with TRBJ2-7, with 7 nucleotides matching TRBD2. The V segment lost 4 bases and the J segment 3 bases; nucleotides outside the gene matches: 10. CDR3 size: 15 residues. CDR1 and CDR2 from the germline V gene are SGDLS and YYNGEE. DNA for the CDR3: TGTGCCAGCAGCTCTTCGCCTCTAGCGGACTACGAGCAGTACTTC. Protein sequence: CASSSSPLADYEQYF.

The chain links TRBV30 to TRBJ1-2; TRBD1 agrees at 7 bases. V trimming: 2 bases; J trimming: 8 bases; junction bases outside the gene matches: 8. This CDR3 is 13 amino acids long. Germline V CDR1 and CDR2: GTSNPN, SVGIG (reference sequence). This CDR3 reads CAWSLGQGGGYTF. Here the CDR3 DNA reads TGTGCCTGGAGTTTAGGTCAGGGGGGCGGCTACACCTTC. Supplemented by reference TRBV30 and TRBJ1-2, the full variable domain reads SQTIHQWPATLVQPVGSPLSLECTVEGTSNPNLYWYRQAAGRGLQLLFYSVGIGQISSEVPQNLSASRPQDRQFILSSKKLLLSDSGFYLCAWSLGQGGGYTFGSGTRLTVV.

The chain carries TRBV15 and TRBJ2-7; D may match TRBD1 or TRBD2 (6 bases each). V lost 0 bases to trimming and J lost 3 bases, with 15 bases between them. Germline V gene lookup returns CDR1 LNHNV and CDR2 YYDKDF (reference sequence). This CDR3 contains 16 residues. The CDR3: CATSRDNGGRLYEQYF. CDR3 in DNA: TGTGCCACCAGCAGAGATAATGGGGGGCGTCTCTACGAGCAGTACTTC.

CDR3 residues: CASSQGAGTGGNQPQHF. The CDR3 region has the DNA TGCGCCAGCAGCCAAGGGGCCGGGACAGGGGGAAATCAGCCCCAGCATTTT. V is TRBV4-1 and J is TRBJ1-5; 11 nucleotides match TRBD1. CDR1 is MGHRA, CDR2 YSYEKL, per germline. The CDR3 has 17 residues. V trimming: 1 base; J trimming: 4 bases; junction bases outside the gene matches: 6.

The chain links TRBV9 to TRBJ1-1; the D is unclear. The V and J ends lost 0 bases and 4 bases respectively, with 7 bases between them. Germline V CDR1 and CDR2: SGDLS, YYNGEE. This CDR3 is 13 amino acids long. The CDR3 region is CASSVVDSTEAFF. DNA of the CDR3: TGTGCCAGCAGCGTAGTAGATAGCACTGAAGCTTTCTTT.

V and J are TRBV10-3 and TRBJ2-1; possibly TRBD1 for D (5 bases). Trimming took 8 bases from V and 8 from J, leaving 16 bases between them. This CDR3 contains 13 residues. The germline gives CDR1 ENHRY, CDR2 SYGVKD. CDR3 bases: TGTGCCATCGGGCCGCGCGACAGTGATGAGCAGTTCTTC. It encodes CAIGPRDSDEQFF.

The chain employs TRBV7-3 and TRBJ2-1; 8 bases match TRBD1. There are 14 residues in the CDR3. Losses at the gene ends were 4 bases for V and 8 bases for J; bases not matched to a gene: 7. From germline, CDR1 is SGHTA and CDR2 FQGTGA. CDR3 bases: TGTGCCAGCAGCTCCGACAGGGGTTCTGATGAGCAGTTCTTC. It specifies CASSSDRGSDEQFF.

The chain carries TRBV12-5 and TRBJ1-3; TRBD1 matches at 7 bases. The CDR3 sequence is 14 residues long. J lost 0 bases, V lost 6 bases, and 2 bases had no gene match. Germline lookup yields CDR1 LGHNT and CDR2 FRNRAP. The CDR3 DNA sequence: TGTGCTAGTGGGACAGGGTACTCTGGAAACACCATATATTTT. Protein product: CASGTGYSGNTIYF.

This chain connects TRBV9 to TRBJ1-3; TRBD1 matches at 8 bases. Germline V CDR1 and CDR2: SGDLS, YYNGEE. The CDR3 contains 15 residues. The V and J ends lost 3 bases and 10 bases, in that order; junction bases with no gene match: 12. CDR3 residues: CASSEGTGERRTIYF. The CDR3 coding sequence is TGTGCCAGCAGCGAGGGGACAGGTGAGCGACGAACCATATATTTT. Full variable domain (remainder filled in from reference TRBV9 and TRBJ1-3): DSGVTQTPKHLITATGQRVTLRCSPRSGDLSVYWYQQSLDQGLQFLIQYYNGEERAKGNILERFSAQQFPDLHSELNLSSLELGDSALYFCASSEGTGERRTIYFGEGSWLTVV.

This clone has only one observation. This chain joins TRBV9 and TRBJ2-2; TRBD1 matches 9 bases. The germline V gene has CDR1 SGDLS and CDR2 YYNGEE. The junction had 11 bases not matched to a gene; V was cut back by 4 bases and J by 4 bases. CDR3 length: 17 residues. This chain's CDR3 is CASSLSPGQGPTGELFF. Here the CDR3 DNA reads TGTGCCAGCAGCCTGTCTCCGGGACAGGGCCCCACCGGGGAGCTGTTTTTT.

The chain uses TRBV4-2 and TRBJ2-5; 7 bases map to TRBD2. The J call may not be correct, given that the DNA end is closer to TRBJ2-7. The CDR3 runs to 16 residues. Germline CDR1 is LGHNA and CDR2 is YNFKEQ. CDR3 residues: CASSQAGLGVTYEQYF. The CDR3 coding sequence is TGTGCCAGCAGCCAAGCCGGACTAGGGGTTACCTACGAGCAGTACTTC.

The table lists this clone with a few counts. The chain recombines TRBV7-9 with TRBJ1-2; D not certain. CDR1 is SEHNR and CDR2 is FQNEAQ in the germline V gene (reference sequence). The ends were cut back, 5 bases at V and 6 bases at J, with 16 bases in the middle. This CDR3 has 14 amino acids. The CDR3 sequence is CASSHVLEWHGYTF. For the CDR3, the DNA is TGTGCCAGCAGCCATGTACTGGAGTGGCATGGCTACACCTTC.

J is TRBJ2-7 and V is TRBV29-1; D uncertain. Germline CDR1 reads SQVTM; CDR2 reads ANQGSEA. The germline V and J ends were trimmed by 7 bases and 5 bases, with 15 bases remaining between them. This CDR3 region has 12 residues. The CDR3 DNA sequence: TGCAGCGGGGCCCACGATCTGAACGAGCAGTACTTC. Residues: CSGAHDLNEQYF.

V and J are TRBV4-2 and TRBJ1-5; D is ambiguous. In germline, CDR1 is LGHNA, CDR2 YNFKEQ. V was pared by 0 bases and J by 4 bases, with 22 bases between. This CDR3 region has 19 residues. In nucleotides, the CDR3 is TGTGCCAGCAGCCAAGATGGCACAGTCTTAGGAGCATTTAATCAGCCCCAGCATTTT. It encodes CASSQDGTVLGAFNQPQHF.

This clone was found a few times. The chain links TRBV11-3 to TRBJ1-1; weak D call: TRBD1 (6 bases). This CDR3 comprises 13 residues. Germline CDR1 reads SGHNT; CDR2 reads YENEEA. V was cut by 1 base and J by 4 bases, with 7 bases left in between. CDR3 in DNA: TGTGCCAGCAGCTTAGGCAGGGGCACTGAAGCTTTCTTT. Protein: CASSLGRGTEAFF.

The chain joins TRBV28 to TRBJ2-5, with a tentative D call TRBD1 (6 bases). The CDR3 contains 16 residues. Trimming left V 7 bases short and J 11 bases short, with 29 bases between. The germline gives CDR1 MDHEN, CDR2 SYDVKM. As DNA, the CDR3 is TGTGCCAGCAACCCGCTAGCCCTCAACAGGGACGGGGAGCAGTACTTC. It encodes CASNPLALNRDGEQYF.

The chain is built from TRBV9 and TRBJ2-1; TRBD2 matches 9 bases. V shed 4 bases, J shed 3 bases, and the junction held 5 bases outside the gene matches. The CDR3 totals 15 residues. Germline V CDR1 and CDR2: SGDLS, YYNGEE. Written as DNA, the CDR3 is TGTGCCAGCAGCTCCGGGACTAGCAGCTACAATGAGCAGTTCTTC. Translating gives CASSSGTSSYNEQFF.

The rearrangement joins TRBV9 to TRBJ2-1, with D maybe TRBD2 (6 bases). The V and J ends lost 3 bases and 7 bases respectively, with 17 bases between them. The CDR3 contains 15 residues. Germline-derived CDR1 and CDR2 are SGDLS and YYNGEE. CDR3 sequence (DNA): TGTGCCAGCAGCGCAGAGGGACTGCCTCGGAATGAGCAGTTCTTC. It specifies CASSAEGLPRNEQFF.

This rearrangement joins TRBV10-3 to TRBJ1-2; 10 nucleotides align to TRBD1. J was trimmed by 3 bases and V by 3 bases; bases with no gene match: 4. Germline V gene lookup returns CDR1 ENHRY and CDR2 SYGVKD. The CDR3 runs 15 residues. This chain's CDR3 is CAISDGTGEDYGYTF. CDR3 bases: TGTGCCATCAGTGACGGGACAGGGGAAGACTATGGCTACACCTTC.

V is TRBV12-5 and J is TRBJ2-3, with 12 bases that match TRBD1. Germline values: CDR1 LGHNT, CDR2 FRNRAP. The CDR3 spans 14 residues. V shed 6 bases and J 6 bases; nucleotides not matched to a gene: 4. CDR3 DNA sequence: TGTGCTAGTGGGGGACAGGGGGCAGGTGATACGCAGTATTTT. This encodes CASGGQGAGDTQYF.

The chain joins TRBV6-1 to TRBJ2-6, with D uncertain. There are 15 residues in the CDR3. Germline CDR1 and CDR2: MNHNS and SASEGT. V lost 1 base and J 2 bases, leaving 6 bases between the germline ends. CDR3 nucleotides: TGTGCCAGCAGTGAAGGTATAACTGGGGCCAACGTCCTGACTTTC. This gives the protein CASSEGITGANVLTF.